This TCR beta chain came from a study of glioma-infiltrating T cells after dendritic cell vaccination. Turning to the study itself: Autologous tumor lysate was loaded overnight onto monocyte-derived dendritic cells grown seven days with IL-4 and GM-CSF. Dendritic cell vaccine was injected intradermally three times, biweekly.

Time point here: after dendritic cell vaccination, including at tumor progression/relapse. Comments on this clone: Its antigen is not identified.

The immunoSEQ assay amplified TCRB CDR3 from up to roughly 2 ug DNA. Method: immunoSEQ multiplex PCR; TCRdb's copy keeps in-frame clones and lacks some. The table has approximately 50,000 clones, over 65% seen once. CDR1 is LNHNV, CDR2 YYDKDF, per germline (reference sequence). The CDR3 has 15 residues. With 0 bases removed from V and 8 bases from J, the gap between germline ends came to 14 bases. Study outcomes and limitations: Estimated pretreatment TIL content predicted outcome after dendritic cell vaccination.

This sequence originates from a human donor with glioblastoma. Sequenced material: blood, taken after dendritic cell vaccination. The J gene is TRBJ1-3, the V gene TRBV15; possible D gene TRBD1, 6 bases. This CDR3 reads CATSRDAGERHTIYF. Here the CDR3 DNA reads TGTGCCACCAGCAGAGACGCAGGGGAACGGCACACCATATATTTT.